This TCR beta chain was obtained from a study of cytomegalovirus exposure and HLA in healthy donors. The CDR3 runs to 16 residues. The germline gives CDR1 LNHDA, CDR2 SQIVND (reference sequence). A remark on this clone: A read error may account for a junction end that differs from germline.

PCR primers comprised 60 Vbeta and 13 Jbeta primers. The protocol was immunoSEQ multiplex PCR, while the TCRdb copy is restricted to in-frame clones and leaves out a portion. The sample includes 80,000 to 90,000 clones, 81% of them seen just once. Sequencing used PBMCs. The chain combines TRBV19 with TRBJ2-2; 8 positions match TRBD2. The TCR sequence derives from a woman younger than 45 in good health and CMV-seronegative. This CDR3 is CASSTRLASPLGGLFF. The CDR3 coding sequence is TGTGCCAGTAGTACCCGACTAGCGTCACCCCTCGGGGGGCTGTTTTTT.